This TCR beta chain was identified during a study of shared clonotypes between healthy human individuals. The CDR3 totals 17 residues. V shed 2 bases and J 0 bases; nucleotides not matched to a gene: 9. Germline V gene sequence: CDR1 MDHEN, CDR2 SYDVKM. Assay used: immunoSEQ multiplex PCR; TCRdb lists only in-frame clones, some missing. The sample lists some 2,000,000 clones; 85% to 95% were seen once. This clone showed up just once. The sequence derives from a man aged 18 to 35 in good health. Source material: naive CD4+ T cells sorted from blood. Specified subset: CD45RA+ positively selected. The V call is TRBV28, the J call TRBJ2-7, with 8 bases aligning to TRBD1. Here the CDR3 reads CASSLTGGALGSYEQYF. The DNA for the CDR3 is TGTGCCAGCAGTTTAACAGGGGGAGCCTTAGGCTCCTACGAGCAGTACTTC.